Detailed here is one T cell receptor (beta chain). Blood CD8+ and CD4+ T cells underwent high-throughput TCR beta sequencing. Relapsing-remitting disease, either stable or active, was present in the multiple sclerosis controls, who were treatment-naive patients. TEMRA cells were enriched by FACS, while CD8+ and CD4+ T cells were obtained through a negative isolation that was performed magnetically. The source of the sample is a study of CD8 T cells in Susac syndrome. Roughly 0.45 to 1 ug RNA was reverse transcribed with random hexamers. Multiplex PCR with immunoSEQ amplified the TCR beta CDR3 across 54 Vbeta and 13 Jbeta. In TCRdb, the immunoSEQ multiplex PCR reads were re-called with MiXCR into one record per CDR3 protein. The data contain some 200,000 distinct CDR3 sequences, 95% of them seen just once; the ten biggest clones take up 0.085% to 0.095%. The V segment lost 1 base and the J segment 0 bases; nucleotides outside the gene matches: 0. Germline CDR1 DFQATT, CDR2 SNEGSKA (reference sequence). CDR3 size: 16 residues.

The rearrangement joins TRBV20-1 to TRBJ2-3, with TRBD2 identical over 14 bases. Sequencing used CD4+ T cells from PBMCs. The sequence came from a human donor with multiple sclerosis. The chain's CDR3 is CSARGTSGRSTDTQYF. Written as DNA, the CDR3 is TGCAGTGCTAGAGGGACTAGCGGGAGGAGCACAGATACGCAGTATTTT.